This T cell receptor (beta chain) emerged from a study of post-analysis software for immune sequencing data. Study-wide points: Diversity measured as normalized Chao1 was significantly lower in multiple sclerosis patients than in controls. About five TRBV segments occurring more often in patients than controls included TRBV5-6, TRBV5-1 and TRBV20-1.

On this clonotype itself: What it binds is not known.

Tagging with unique molecular identifiers was a feature of the TCR beta cDNA libraries. TCRdb re-analysed the PCR reads in MiXCR, keeping a single row per CDR3 protein. This table holds 650,000 to 850,000 distinct CDR3 sequences, around 50% found once. This CDR3 contains 17 residues. Germline assignment: CDR1 SGDLS and CDR2 YYNGEE. The V call is TRBV9, the J call TRBJ2-7; D perhaps matches TRBD2 (7 bases). The closer fit of TRBJ2-5 to the DNA end suggests the J call may be wrong. Sequenced sample: blood. This receptor was taken from a girl under 18 with multiple sclerosis. CDR3 loop: CASSVGGLGALGATQYF. The CDR3 DNA sequence: TGTGCCAGCAGCGTAGGTGGACTAGGGGCCCTGGGGGCGACCCAGTACTTC.